Below, one T cell receptor (beta chain) is given with its context. The record originates from a study of blood T cell repertoires in COVID-19. Study information: Samples came from the United States, Italy and Spain, spanning acute and convalescent COVID-19.

This table comes from immunoSEQ multiplex PCR, and its TCRdb copy is limited to in-frame clones, with some not included. The sample holds more than 60,000 clones, around 80% seen once. Trimming left V 5 bases short and J 5 bases short, with 13 bases between. Germline values: CDR1 SGHDT, CDR2 YYEEEE. This CDR3 spans 13 amino acids. Sequencing was carried out using peripheral blood. This chain links TRBV5-6 with TRBJ1-2; weak D call: TRBD1 (6 bases). The TCR originated in a man aged 55 to 70 with acute or convalescent COVID-19. This CDR3 is CASRRGGGYGYTF. DNA of the CDR3: TGTGCCAGCAGGCGGGGGGGCGGATATGGCTACACCTTC.